These T cell receptor beta chains were read from a single sample in a study of vaccination effects on CD4 cells after COVID-19. Profiled with immunoSEQ multiplex PCR; TCRdb holds only in-frame clones, not every one. The table records 71,000 or so clones, approximately 70% of them present only once. The antigens of these receptors remain unknown. The input for sequencing was CD4+ T cells from PBMCs cultured with HCoV-OC43 spike peptides, taken before COVID-19 vaccination. These receptors were collected from a human donor who received a COVID-19 vaccine. Both conserved end residues are part of each CDR3. The order of the fields is D gene, J gene, clone size, V gene, CDR3 length, CDR3 protein, CDR3 DNA. D genes are given only for firm matches. Clone size, where shown, is once, few, many, or a class for clones that have expanded.

>.|TRBJ1-1|few|TRBV24-1|14
CATRGEFGYTEAFF
TGTGCCACCAGGGGAGAATTCGGTTACACTGAAGCTTTCTTT
>.|TRBJ1-5|.|TRBV7-2|16
CASSHPPDGSNQPQHF
TGTGCCAGCAGCCACCCCCCTGACGGTAGCAATCAGCCCCAGCATTTT
>.|TRBJ1-5|.|TRBV12-3/TRBV12-4|13
CASSLTATQAQHF
TGTGCCAGCAGTTTGACGGCCACCCAAGCCCAGCATTTT
>.|TRBJ1-1|few|TRBV6-5|15
CASSLSGTKNTEAFF
TGTGCCAGCAGCCTCTCCGGGACAAAGAACACTGAAGCTTTCTTT
>.|TRBJ1-2|.|TRBV29-1|12
CSVEDQAGGYTF
TGCAGCGTTGAAGATCAGGCGGGGGGCTACACCTTC
>TRBD2|TRBJ2-1|.|TRBV9|14
CASSVATSGAGQFF
TGTGCCAGCAGCGTAGCTACTAGCGGGGCGGGGCAGTTCTTC
>.|TRBJ1-4|once|TRBV6-5|13
CASSSGLGEKLFF
TGTGCCAGCAGCTCGGGACTTGGAGAAAAACTGTTTTTT
>.|TRBJ1-1|.|TRBV6-1|12
CASSDRVTEAFF
TGTGCCAGCAGTGACAGGGTCACTGAAGCTTTCTTT
>.|TRBJ1-1|.|TRBV5-1|14
CASSSQGDGTEAFF
TGCGCCAGCAGCTCTCAGGGAGATGGGACTGAAGCTTTCTTT
>.|TRBJ2-6|.|TRBV6-5|14
CASSNGAGANVLTF
TGTGCCAGCAGTAATGGGGCCGGGGCCAACGTCCTGACTTTC
>.|TRBJ1-5|few|TRBV6-5|12
CASSTGGQPQHF
TGTGCCAGCAGTACGGGTGGACAGCCCCAGCATTTT
>.|TRBJ2-1|.|TRBV28|15
CASSPGGDSYNEQFF
TGTGCCAGCAGTCCAGGGGGGGACTCCTACAATGAGCAGTTCTTC
>TRBD1|TRBJ2-5|.|TRBV7-8|18
CASSLDRRRGQGDETQYF
TGTGCCAGCAGCTTGGATCGAAGAAGAGGACAGGGGGATGAGACCCAGTACTTC
>.|TRBJ1-2|few|TRBV18|15
CASSPGQVPNYGYTF
TGTGCCAGCTCACCAGGTCAGGTGCCTAACTATGGCTACACCTTC
>TRBD2|TRBJ2-1|.|TRBV24-1|16
CATSGFSGGPYNEQFF
TGTGCCACCAGTGGTTTTAGCGGGGGGCCATACAATGAGCAGTTCTTC
>.|TRBJ2-5|.|TRBV7-3|15
CASSLNAGGGETQYF
TGTGCCAGCAGCTTAAATGCCGGGGGTGGTGAGACCCAGTACTTC
>.|TRBJ2-3|.|TRBV3-1/TRBV3-2|16
CASSPFRGVGTDTQYF
TGTGCCAGCAGCCCGTTCCGGGGTGTCGGCACAGATACGCAGTATTTT
>.|TRBJ1-1|once|TRBV28|14
CASSGRGHNTEAFF
TGTGCCAGCAGTGGAAGGGGCCATAACACTGAAGCTTTCTTT
>.|TRBJ1-4|.|TRBV18|15
CASSPKLQPNEKLFF
TGTGCCAGCTCACCAAAACTACAGCCTAATGAAAAACTGTTTTTT
>.|TRBJ2-2|once|TRBV7-3|15
CASSDRRSNTGELFF
TGTGCCAGCAGCGACAGGAGATCGAACACCGGGGAGCTGTTTTTT
>TRBD1|TRBJ2-2|.|TRBV19|15
CASSTGTGFTGELFF
TGTGCCAGTAGTACAGGGACAGGGTTCACCGGGGAGCTGTTTTTT
>TRBD1|TRBJ1-2|.|TRBV24-1|16
CATSDSRTGGSYGYTF
TGTGCCACCAGTGACTCCCGGACAGGGGGTTCGTATGGCTACACCTTC
>.|TRBJ1-2|.|TRBV19|15
CASSSEGHLVLGYTF
TGTGCCAGTAGTTCCGAGGGACATCTGGTGCTTGGCTACACCTTC
>TRBD1|TRBJ1-4|.|TRBV12-5|14
CASGSGTVNEKLFF
TGTGCTAGTGGTTCGGGGACAGTTAATGAAAAACTGTTTTTT
>TRBD1|TRBJ2-5|.|TRBV7-9|15
CASSDQGDRTYEMYF
TGTGCCAGCAGCGACCAGGGGGACAGGACATACGAGATGTACTTC
>.|TRBJ2-2|.|TRBV30|13
CAWSIKGSGELFF
TGTGCCTGGAGTATAAAGGGGTCCGGGGAGCTGTTTTTT
>.|TRBJ1-1|few|TRBV5-1|12
CASTIGGAEAFF
TGCGCCAGCACCATTGGAGGGGCTGAAGCTTTCTTT
>.|TRBJ2-1|.|TRBV24-1|16
CATSETDGRSYNEQFF
TGTGCCACCAGTGAGACAGACGGACGCTCCTACAATGAGCAGTTCTTC
>.|TRBJ2-1|.|TRBV7-2|18
CASSPRGGSSGSYNEQFF
TGTGCCAGCAGCCCTAGGGGGGGTTCCTCAGGCTCCTACAATGAGCAGTTCTTC
>TRBD1|TRBJ2-3|.|TRBV24-1|17
CATSDRSTGDSTDTQYF
TGTGCCACCAGTGACCGTAGTACAGGGGACAGCACAGATACGCAGTATTTT
>TRBD2|TRBJ2-4|.|TRBV7-8|16
CASSRGTSGLKNIQYF
TGTGCCAGCAGCCGAGGGACTAGCGGACTCAAAAACATTCAGTACTTC
>TRBD2|TRBJ2-1|.|TRBV3-1/TRBV3-2|16
CASSQDLAARYNEQFF
TGTGCCAGCAGCCAAGATCTAGCGGCACGATACAATGAGCAGTTCTTC
>TRBD1|TRBJ2-5|once|TRBV19|13
CASSDRARETQYF
TGTGCCAGTTCGGACAGGGCGCGGGAGACCCAGTACTTC
>TRBD2|TRBJ2-1|.|TRBV10-3|15
CAISPGRSSYNEQFF
TGTGCCATCAGTCCCGGGAGGAGCTCCTACAATGAGCAGTTCTTC
>.|TRBJ1-2|few|TRBV2|11
CASTRLTRYTF
TGTGCCAGCACGAGGCTTACCCGCTACACCTTC
>.|TRBJ2-2|few|TRBV2|14
CASSELRNTGELFF
TGTGCCAGCAGTGAATTGCGGAACACCGGGGAGCTGTTTTTT
>TRBD1|TRBJ1-6|.|TRBV28|16
CASSSGGSSYNSPLHF
TGTGCCAGCAGTTCAGGGGGAAGCTCCTATAATTCACCCCTCCACTTT
>.|TRBJ1-3|.|TRBV7-8|15
CASSLGAGSGNTIYF
TGTGCCAGCAGCTTAGGGGCAGGGAGTGGAAACACCATATATTTT
>.|TRBJ2-2|.|TRBV3-1/TRBV3-2|15
CASSQGRGNTGELFF
TGTGCCAGCAGCCAAGGAAGAGGAAACACCGGGGAGCTGTTTTTT
>.|TRBJ1-5|.|TRBV5-1|13
CASRSGTNQPQHF
TGCGCCAGCAGGTCCGGGACAAATCAGCCCCAGCATTTT
>TRBD2|TRBJ2-1|few|TRBV7-2|14
CASSLRGGFDEQFF
TGTGCCAGCAGCTTGCGGGGGGGGTTCGATGAGCAGTTCTTC
>TRBD1|TRBJ2-2|.|TRBV7-3|18
CASSSTPPGQGAAGELFF
TGTGCCAGCAGCTCTACGCCCCCGGGACAGGGGGCCGCCGGGGAGCTGTTTTTT
>.|TRBJ2-2|few|TRBV30|14
CAWSRGETAGELFF
TGTGCCTGGAGTAGGGGGGAGACGGCCGGGGAGCTGTTTTTT
>.|TRBJ2-5|.|TRBV5-1|13
CASSFRGQETQYF
TGCGCCAGCAGCTTTCGGGGTCAGGAGACCCAGTACTTC
>.|TRBJ1-1|.|TRBV7-2|13
CATKSELNTEAFF
TGTGCCACCAAGTCCGAGTTGAACACTGAAGCTTTCTTT
>.|TRBJ1-5|few|TRBV10-3|16
CAISESNRVSNQPQHF
TGTGCCATCAGTGAATCAAACAGGGTTAGCAATCAGCCCCAGCATTTT
>TRBD1|TRBJ2-4|.|TRBV6-4|17
CASSASGTGGSQNIQYF
TGTGCCAGCAGTGCCTCCGGGACAGGGGGTTCTCAAAACATTCAGTACTTC
>.|TRBJ2-1|.|TRBV18|16
CASSPPWGVGRNEQFF
TGTGCCAGCTCACCACCGTGGGGTGTAGGAAGAAATGAGCAGTTCTTC
>.|TRBJ2-2|few|TRBV24-1|14
CATSDPSRGAELFF
TGTGCCACCAGTGACCCGAGTAGGGGGGCGGAGCTGTTTTTT
>TRBD1|TRBJ1-5|.|TRBV3-1/TRBV3-2|15
CASSQGVQGHQPQHF
TGTGCCAGCAGCCAAGGAGTACAGGGGCATCAGCCCCAGCATTTT